Described below is a single T cell receptor (beta chain) sequence and its context. The antigen remains unidentified. This sample was included in a study of shared clonotypes between healthy human individuals. Study-level information: Participating donors consisted of two women and a few men aged 18 to 49. For every donor, three CD4 naive, three CD4 memory, two CD8 naive and one CD8 memory plates were used. Overall study results and limits: Depth was large, yet rarefaction showed that sorted-subset sequencing was incomplete. When naive CD4 clonotypes were compared across several donors, about 4.8% were shared.

Germline values: CDR1 LNHDA, CDR2 SQIVND (reference sequence). V was shortened by 5 bases and J by 0 bases, with 18 bases between the two germline ends. The CDR3 is 17 amino acids. Using immunoSEQ multiplex PCR, the repertoire was profiled, and TCRdb retains in-frame clones only, with some absent. Of under 2.5 million clones listed, approximately 90% are singletons. The sequenced sample was naive CD4+ T cells from PBMCs. Subset denoted: CD45RA+ positively selected. This TCR was recovered from a man between 18 and 35 years old in good health. Some clones in this sample may be carry-over from other donors' samples. V usage is TRBV19 and J usage is TRBJ2-3; D is unresolved. The CDR3 here is CASSQHLLARSTDTQYF. DNA of the CDR3: TGTGCCAGTAGTCAGCACCTTCTGGCGAGGAGCACAGATACGCAGTATTTT.